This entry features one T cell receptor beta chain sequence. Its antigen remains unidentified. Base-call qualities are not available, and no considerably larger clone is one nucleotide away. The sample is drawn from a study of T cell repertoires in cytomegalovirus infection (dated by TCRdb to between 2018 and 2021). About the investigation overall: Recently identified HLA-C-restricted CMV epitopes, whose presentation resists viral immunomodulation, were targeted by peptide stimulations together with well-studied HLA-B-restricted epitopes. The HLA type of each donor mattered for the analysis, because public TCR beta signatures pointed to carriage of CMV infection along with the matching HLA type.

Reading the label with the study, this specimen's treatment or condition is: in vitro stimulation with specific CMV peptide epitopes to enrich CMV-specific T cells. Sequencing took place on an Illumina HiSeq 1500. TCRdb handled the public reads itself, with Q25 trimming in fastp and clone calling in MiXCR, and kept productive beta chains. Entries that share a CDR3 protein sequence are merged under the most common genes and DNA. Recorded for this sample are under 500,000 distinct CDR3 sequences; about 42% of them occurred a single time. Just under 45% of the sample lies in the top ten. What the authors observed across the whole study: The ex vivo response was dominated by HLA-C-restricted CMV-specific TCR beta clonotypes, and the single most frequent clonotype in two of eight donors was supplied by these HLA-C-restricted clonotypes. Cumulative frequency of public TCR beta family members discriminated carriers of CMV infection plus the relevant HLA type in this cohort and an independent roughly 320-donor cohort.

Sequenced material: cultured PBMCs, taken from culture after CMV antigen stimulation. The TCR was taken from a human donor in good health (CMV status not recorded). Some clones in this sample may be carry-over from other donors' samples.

The encoded CDR3 is CASSLGALAGGGETQYF. The bases are TGTGCCAGCAGCTTAGGGGCCCTAGCGGGAGGAGGAGAGACCCAGTACTTC. The sequence links TRBV7-8 to TRBJ2-5; 11 of the junction bases match TRBD2. Counted from cysteine to phenylalanine, this CDR3 has 17 amino acids. Kept here is only the CDR3 DNA, which spans 51 bases and is read in frame from base 1. The germline V gene provides CDR1 SGHVS and CDR2 FQNEAQ. Trimming accounts for 1 base at V and 4 bases at J, while the number of junction bases matched to no gene is 8.